These 2 T cell receptor beta chains were sequenced from one sample in a study of T cell responses to AZD1222 COVID-19 vaccine. Profiling relied on immunoSEQ multiplex PCR, and the TCRdb table lists in-frame clones only, not all of them. This sample yields roughly 180,000 clones, of which about 93% are seen a single time; approximately 1.8% belongs to the top ten. The sample was peripheral blood, taken 28 days after the second AZD1222 dose. Receptor source: an adult who received the AZD1222 COVID-19 vaccine.

V gene TRBV7-9 combines with J gene TRBJ2-7; D gene ambiguous. Looked up from germline, CDR1 is SEHNR and CDR2 is FQNEAQ (reference sequence). V shed 0 bases and J shed 6 bases, with 9 bases lying between them. This CDR3 contains 13 residues. CDR3 sequence reads: CASSLAGSGEQYF. In DNA, the CDR3 is TGTGCCAGCAGCTTAGCGGGGTCGGGCGAGCAGTACTTC.

The chain combines TRBV30 with TRBJ1-4; TRBD1 might be the D (6 bases). V shed 5 bases and J shed 5 bases, with 18 bases lying between them. This CDR3 has 15 residues. CDR1 is GTSNPN, CDR2 SVGIG, per germline (reference sequence). CDR3 DNA: TGTGCCTGGGGAGCTCGGGGGAGGGGGAATGAAAAACTGTTTTTT. Residues: CAWGARGRGNEKLFF. Looking up the rest from reference TRBV30 and TRBJ1-4 gives the full variable domain: SQTIHQWPATLVQPVGSPLSLECTVEGTSNPNLYWYRQAAGRGLQLLFYSVGIGQISSEVPQNLSASRPQDRQFILSSKKLLLSDSGFYLCAWGARGRGNEKLFFGSGTQLSVL.